These 25 T cell receptor beta chains share one sample of origin, sequenced in a study of T cell repertoires in cytomegalovirus infection. TCRdb independently ran MiXCR on the reads; one entry per CDR3 protein. The table shows about 180,000 distinct CDR3 sequences, with about 15% occurring only once. Input material: PBMCs. The receptor set was obtained from a human donor in good health (CMV status not recorded). Some clones in this sample may be carry-over from other donors' samples.

This clonotype has at least ten counts. The chain employs TRBV7-8 and TRBJ2-3; D may be TRBD1 or TRBD2 (5 bases each). CDR1 is SGHVS and CDR2 is FQNEAQ in the germline V gene. The germline V and J ends were trimmed by 1 base and 1 base, with 18 bases remaining between them. This CDR3 is 18 amino acids long. The CDR3 loop reads CASSLVVRDQRGTDTQYF. The CDR3 nucleotides read TGTGCCAGCAGCTTAGTTGTCCGGGACCAGAGAGGCACAGATACGCAGTATTTT.

This clonotype was detected only a few times. This chain joins TRBV29-1 and TRBJ1-4; D gene uncertain. CDR1 is SQVTM and CDR2 is ANQGSEA in the germline V gene. Trimming took off 7 bases at V and 3 bases at J, with 12 bases between the two ends. The CDR3 has 13 amino acids. DNA for the CDR3: TGCAGCGCTGTGGGCAACTCTAATGAAAAACTGTTTTTT. This sequence encodes CSAVGNSNEKLFF.

This chain connects TRBV7-9 to TRBJ2-1; 11 positions agree with TRBD2. Germline V gene lookup returns CDR1 SEHNR and CDR2 FQNEAQ (reference sequence). V lost 4 bases, J lost 7 bases, and 3 bases stayed unmatched. The CDR3 is 14 residues long. Here the CDR3 reads CASSSGTSGNEQFF. Here the CDR3 DNA reads TGTGCCAGCAGCTCCGGGACTAGCGGAAATGAGCAGTTCTTC.

This clonotype was seen ten or more times. The rearrangement links TRBV7-2 to TRBJ2-3; D is uncertain. Per germline, CDR1 SGHTA and CDR2 FQGNSA. This CDR3 has 12 amino acids. V lost 5 bases, J lost 8 bases, and 11 bases lay in between. The CDR3: CASSAAPLTQYF. For the CDR3, the DNA is TGTGCCAGCAGCGCCGCCCCACTTACGCAGTATTTT.

In this sample, this clonotype turned up many times. The chain joins TRBV12-3 or TRBV12-4 to TRBJ2-5; maybe TRBD2 (6 bases). The CDR3 sequence is 13 residues long. V lost 3 bases and J lost 4, with 9 bases in between. DNA for the CDR3: TGTGCCAGCAGTTTGGGAGGACTAGAGACCCAGTACTTC. Translating gives CASSLGGLETQYF.

This clonotype came up many times. The chain couples TRBV28 to TRBJ2-3; the D is unclear. With 0 bases removed from V and 6 bases from J, the gap between germline ends came to 13 bases. Germline CDR1 MDHEN, CDR2 SYDVKM. The CDR3 loop spans 15 amino acids. CDR3 amino acids: CASSLWDASKDTQYF. CDR3 nucleotide sequence: TGTGCCAGCAGTTTATGGGATGCATCTAAGGATACGCAGTATTTT.

This clonotype was detected ten times or more. The chain joins TRBV4-1 to TRBJ2-2; D unresolved. The ends were cut back, 3 bases at V and 2 bases at J, with 10 bases in the middle. This CDR3 is built from 15 residues. The germline V gene encodes CDR1 MGHRA and CDR2 YSYEKL. The CDR3 here is CASSHTTTNTGELFF. The DNA for the CDR3 is TGCGCCAGCAGCCATACGACGACCAACACCGGGGAGCTGTTTTTT.

This clonotype occurred a few times. V gene TRBV20-1 combines with J gene TRBJ2-1; 9 bases map to TRBD2. The CDR3 runs 16 residues. CDR1 is DFQATT and CDR2 is SNEGSKA in the germline V gene (reference sequence). J lost 0 bases, V lost 6 bases, and 9 bases had no gene match. The CDR3 sequence: CSALGAGGSSYNEQFF. The DNA of the CDR3 is TGCAGTGCCCTAGGGGCGGGGGGGAGCTCCTACAATGAGCAGTTCTTC.

The chain couples TRBV7-8 to TRBJ2-1, with 11 bases lining up with TRBD2. The germline CDR1 and CDR2 sequences are SGHVS and FQNEAQ. V lost 5 bases and J lost 6; bases outside the gene matches: 15. The CDR3 length is 18 residues. CDR3 bases: TGTGCCAGCAGCAAAACTAGCGGGAGACCGAGGGTCGGCAATGAGCAGTTCTTC. Amino acids: CASSKTSGRPRVGNEQFF.

This clonotype was counted ten times or more. The chain has TRBV7-2 and TRBJ2-1; TRBD2 is a possible D gene (5 bases). The CDR3 is 15 amino acids. Germline V gene data show CDR1 as SGHTA and CDR2 as FQGNSA. Between the trimmed V and J ends, which lost 1 base and 9 bases, there was a span of 16 bases. The CDR3 nucleotides read TGTGCCAGCAGCTTAGATCGTGGGAGTTACGGTGAGCAGTTCTTC. Encoded protein: CASSLDRGSYGEQFF.

In this sample, this clonotype turned up many times. The DNA of the CDR3 is TGTGCCATCAGTGATGGTTCCTCTAGTAAAATGCAGTTCTTC. Translated: CAISDGSSSKMQFF. J is TRBJ2-1 and V is TRBV10-3; D unclear. The germline V and J ends were trimmed by 3 bases and 12 bases, with 18 bases remaining between them. Germline assignment: CDR1 ENHRY and CDR2 SYGVKD. The CDR3 has 14 residues.

This clonotype occurred many times. This sequence joins TRBV7-2 and TRBJ1-2; D may be TRBD1 (5 bases). There are 11 residues in the CDR3. The germline V and J ends were trimmed by 2 bases and 8 bases, with 6 bases remaining between them. Looked up from germline, CDR1 is SGHTA and CDR2 is FQGNSA. The CDR3 here is CASSLWGGYTF. Here the CDR3 DNA reads TGTGCCAGCAGCTTATGGGGGGGCTACACCTTC. The variable domain in full, with the rest retrieved from reference TRBV7-2 and TRBJ1-2, is GAGVSQSPSNKVTEKGKDVELRCDPISGHTALYWYRQSLGQGLEFLIYFQGNSAPDKSGLPSDRFSAERTGGSVSTLTIQRTQQEDSAVYLCASSLWGGYTFGSGTRLTVV.

This clonotype was seen many times. The chain links TRBV11-1 to TRBJ2-5; 10 nucleotides match TRBD2. The CDR3 is made up of 16 amino acids. Germline CDR1 SGHAT, CDR2 FQDESV (reference sequence). The V segment lost 6 bases and the J segment 5 bases; nucleotides outside the gene matches: 12. Written as DNA, the CDR3 is TGTGCCAGCAGGTTGGGCAGCGGGAGGGCCTTTGAGACCCAGTACTTC. The encoded protein is CASRLGSGRAFETQYF.

This chain links TRBV20-1 with TRBJ1-1; D might be TRBD1 (5 bases). Trimming took 2 bases from V and 1 from J, leaving 14 bases between them. The CDR3 length is 15 residues. Germline values: CDR1 DFQATT, CDR2 SNEGSKA (reference sequence). This CDR3 reads CSARHSGRPNTEAFF. DNA of the CDR3: TGCAGTGCTAGACACTCGGGACGGCCGAACACTGAAGCTTTCTTT.

The sample holds many counts of this clonotype. V gene TRBV7-9 combines with J gene TRBJ1-1, with 8 positions matching TRBD1. The V gene end was trimmed by 5 bases and the J gene end by 1 base; junction bases not matched to a gene: 9. Germline V gene lookup returns CDR1 SEHNR and CDR2 FQNEAQ (reference sequence). The CDR3 covers 16 residues. CDR3 sequence reads: CASSLPQDRANTEAFF. CDR3 sequence (DNA): TGTGCCAGCAGCCTACCTCAGGACAGGGCGAACACTGAAGCTTTCTTT.

This clonotype showed up just a few times. The chain combines TRBV10-3 with TRBJ2-1; 9 bases match TRBD2. There are 13 residues in the CDR3. J gave up 6 bases and V 11 bases, and 8 bases lay outside the gene matches. Germline loops: CDR1 ENHRY, CDR2 SYGVKD. CDR3 amino acids: CAFGERGVNEQFF. DNA for the CDR3: TGTGCCTTCGGGGAGCGGGGGGTCAATGAGCAGTTCTTC.

This clonotype was picked up many times. The chain has TRBV7-9 and TRBJ1-2; D is possibly TRBD1 (6 bases). Between the trimmed V and J ends, which lost 0 bases and 3 bases, there was a span of 8 bases. Germline CDR1 reads SEHNR; CDR2 reads FQNEAQ (reference sequence). CDR3 length: 14 amino acids. DNA of the CDR3: TGTGCCAGCAGCTTAGCGGACAGATACTATGGCTACACCTTC. Its translation: CASSLADRYYGYTF.

The chain carries TRBV6-4 and TRBJ2-2; D unclear. The length of the CDR3 is 13 residues. The germline V gene has CDR1 MRHNA and CDR2 SNTAGT. V was pared by 8 bases and J by 3 bases, with 10 bases between. The CDR3 loop is CASAHKDTGELFF. CDR3 nucleotide sequence: TGTGCCAGCGCCCACAAAGACACCGGGGAGCTGTTTTTT.

V gene TRBV4-3 combines with J gene TRBJ1-2; D not certain. There are 13 residues in the CDR3. Germline loops: CDR1 LGHNA, CDR2 YSLEER. The V and J ends lost 0 bases and 8 bases respectively, with 10 bases between them. The CDR3 DNA reads TGCGCCAGCAGCCAAGACCTGATAGGAGGCTACACCTTC. Protein: CASSQDLIGGYTF.

The chain has TRBV29-1 and TRBJ1-2; D gene uncertain. Trimming removed 3 bases from V and 4 bases from J, with 18 bases in between. Germline V gives CDR1 SQVTM, CDR2 ANQGSEA. This CDR3 region has 15 residues. The CDR3 DNA is TGCAGCGTTGATTTTTCCAGACCCTCGTCCTATGGCTACACCTTC. It codes for CSVDFSRPSSYGYTF.

This clonotype was detected many times. The genes are TRBV28 and TRBJ2-7, with D possibly matching TRBD2 (5 bases). Trimming took 3 bases from V and 0 from J, leaving 9 bases between them. The CDR3 is made up of 14 amino acids. Germline V lookup: CDR1 MDHEN, CDR2 SYDVKM. For the CDR3, the DNA is TGTGCCAGCAGTTTCCCTCGGGGCTCCTACGAGCAGTACTTC. Amino acids: CASSFPRGSYEQYF.

This clonotype was counted at least ten times. V and J are TRBV7-9 and TRBJ1-2, with TRBD1 matching over 8 bases. Germline assignment: CDR1 SEHNR and CDR2 FQNEAQ (reference sequence). V shed 1 base, J shed 6 bases, and the junction held 4 bases outside the gene matches. CDR3 length equals 14 residues. The CDR3 bases are TGTGCCAGCAGCTTAGTCCAGGGGGCAAATGGCTACACCTTC. It is translated as CASSLVQGANGYTF.

The rearrangement links TRBV20-1 to TRBJ2-7, with D hard to call. This CDR3 contains 15 residues. Germline lookup yields CDR1 DFQATT and CDR2 SNEGSKA (reference sequence). V shed 0 bases and J shed 0 bases, with 12 bases lying between them. Here the CDR3 DNA reads TGCAGTGCTAGAGATCCCGGACCGATCTCCTACGAGCAGTACTTC. Amino acids: CSARDPGPISYEQYF.

This clonotype was detected a few times. The V call is TRBV28, the J call TRBJ2-7; TRBD1 might be the D (5 bases). The V end was cut by 8 bases, the J end by 3 bases, with 20 bases between. CDR3 length equals 15 residues. The V gene's germline CDR1 is MDHEN and CDR2 SYDVKM. CDR3 coding DNA: TGTGCCAGCTATCCTGAGGAGTTGGGGCGCTACGAGCAGTACTTC. This codes for CASYPEELGRYEQYF.

The chain links TRBV11-2 to TRBJ1-1, with no clear D. The V end lost 5 bases, the J end lost 8 bases, and 9 bases lay between the germline ends. This CDR3 contains 11 residues. Germline values: CDR1 SGHAT, CDR2 FQNNGV. In nucleotides, the CDR3 is TGTGCCAGCAGCCAGAATTGGGAAGCTTTCTTT. This sequence encodes CASSQNWEAFF.